This T cell receptor beta chain appears in the sequencing data of a study of T cells in Graves' hyperthyroidism and ophthalmopathy. Study-level findings and limits: With a median lead of around 5.9 months before onset, the model predicted ophthalmopathy. Appearing also in blood were most of the thyroid clonotypes expanded above 0.001.

This clonotype turned up a few times. Its antigen is not identified. The ends lost 0 bases at V and 5 bases at J; junction bases unmatched: 6. The CDR3 runs to 18 residues. Germline V gives CDR1 MNHNY, CDR2 SVGAGI (reference sequence). The investigators amplified TCR beta CDR3 regions from RNA transcripts. The HTBI primer set drove a first-round RT-PCR of the TCR CDR3. TCRdb recomputed calls from the multiplex PCR reads with MiXCR, one row per CDR3 protein. The sample carries about 600,000 distinct CDR3 sequences, 12% to 15% recorded once. The chain uses TRBV6-6 and TRBJ2-3, with 15 bases aligning to TRBD2. Input material: blood. The receptor's source is a woman aged 18-35 years with Graves' ophthalmopathy. CDR3: CASSYSGLAGGAGDTQYF. DNA of the CDR3: TGTGCCAGCAGTTACTCGGGACTAGCGGGAGGAGCGGGAGATACGCAGTATTTT.